This is a list of T cell receptor beta chains from one sample in a study of CD8+ T cells in alopecia areata. TCRdb's table, derived via immunoSEQ multiplex PCR, lists solely in-frame clones and lacks some. The repertoire holds 90,000 to 120,000 clones, with approximately 50% as singletons. Sequencing input: NKG2D-low CD8+ T cells sorted from blood. The receptors derive from a human donor with alopecia areata. CDR3s include the opening cysteine and the closing phenylalanine or tryptophan.

17,TRBJ2-3,TRBV28,CASVPEGLAGSTDTQYF
14,TRBJ2-1,TRBV11-2,CASSLGWEGDEQFF
11,TRBJ1-2,TRBV2,CASTENYGYTF
13,TRBJ2-1,TRBV4-1,CASSQEWGSEQFF
16,TRBJ2-4,TRBV2,CASSEWTSGSMDIQYF
15,TRBJ2-1,TRBV5-1,CASSLAVEGADEQFF
16,TRBJ2-7,TRBV27,CASSLLSSAGGREQYF
15,TRBJ2-3,TRBV30,CAWSVLGAYTDTQYF
15,TRBJ2-7,TRBV29-1,CSVVSTGTAAYEQYF
16,TRBJ2-5,TRBV28,CASSPGLAGAEETQYF
12,TRBJ2-7,TRBV4-1,CASSQARGEQYF
17,TRBJ2-1,TRBV13,CASSHDLTGPTYKEQFF
18,TRBJ2-1,TRBV10-2,CASSERRDRGQSYNEQFF
14,TRBJ2-7,TRBV27,CASWASQGLYEQYF
15,TRBJ2-1,TRBV28,CASSYPGQNFNEQFF
15,TRBJ2-5,TRBV9,CASSTGTSNQETQYF
8,TRBJ2-5,TRBV7-2,CATQPGYF
11,TRBJ2-1,TRBV5-1,CASSLRNEQFF
14,TRBJ1-5,TRBV13,CASSHGTGNQPQHF
14,TRBJ2-5,TRBV27,CASSLTGTGETQYF
16,TRBJ2-1,TRBV14,CASSQRGPMIYNEQFF
15,TRBJ1-5,TRBV27,CASSFKGVINQPQHF
16,TRBJ2-1,TRBV7-6,CASSRILSGKGNEQFF
14,TRBJ2-7,TRBV11-3,CASSLEGQSYEQYF
15,TRBJ2-7,TRBV2,CASIPPTGFTYEQYF
13,TRBJ2-5,TRBV28,CASSPLGAETQYF
15,TRBJ1-2,TRBV9,CASSATDRPMPGYTF
13,TRBJ2-2,TRBV2,CASGTGGTGELFF